These 9 T cell receptor beta chains came from one sample sequenced in a study of T cells in localized non-small cell lung cancer. Libraries were prepared by immunoSEQ multiplex PCR; TCRdb keeps only in-frame clonotypes and omits some of them. Here the sample spans around 41,000 clones, about 83% being singletons. Sequenced here: PBMCs, sampled before any cancer treatment. The receptors here all came from a man between 40 and 75 years old with stage II lung adenocarcinoma.

The chain combines TRBV7-8 with TRBJ2-7, with D possibly being TRBD1 (5 bases). CDR1 SGHVS and CDR2 FQNEAQ come from the germline V gene. V was clipped by 1 base and J by 3 bases, with 10 bases between them. This CDR3 is built from 14 residues. The CDR3 is CASSLEGRDYEQYF. The DNA for the CDR3 is TGTGCCAGCAGCTTAGAAGGCAGGGACTACGAGCAGTACTTC.

The J gene is TRBJ2-1, the V gene TRBV27; tentatively, D is TRBD2 (6 bases). Per the germline V gene, CDR1 is MNHEY and CDR2 is SMNVEV (reference sequence). Trimming cost V 1 base and J 10 bases, with 8 bases left between them. The CDR3 sequence is 12 residues long. CDR3 protein: CASSLFGGEQFF. CDR3 coding DNA: TGTGCCAGCAGTTTATTTGGGGGGGAGCAGTTCTTC.

This clone was picked up a small number of times. V gene TRBV7-2 combines with J gene TRBJ2-5, with a weak D call TRBD1 (6 bases). V lost 3 bases and J lost 5, with 13 bases in between. The CDR3 is 14 amino acids. Germline assignment: CDR1 SGHTA and CDR2 FQGNSA. The CDR3 reads CASSFRGGGETQYF. CDR3 nucleotide sequence: TGTGCCAGCAGCTTTAGAGGGGGTGGGGAGACCCAGTACTTC.

The chain has TRBV7-9 and TRBJ2-5, with no clear D. Germline V gene sequence: CDR1 SEHNR, CDR2 FQNEAQ (reference sequence). V was trimmed by 1 base and J by 4 bases, leaving 16 bases between them. The CDR3 covers 16 residues. The chain's CDR3 is CASSLGDVLPVETQYF. The CDR3 DNA follows: TGTGCCAGCAGCTTAGGAGACGTCCTCCCCGTAGAGACCCAGTACTTC.

About this clone: Its ends do not fully match the called genes, so a read error is possible. The chain has TRBV7-7 and TRBJ2-5; no definite D call. CDR3 length: 14 amino acids. Germline V gives CDR1 SSHAT, CDR2 FNYEAQ (reference sequence). CDR3 region: CASSLNTGQETQYF. CDR3 in DNA: TGTGCTAGCAGCTTAAACACCGGTCAAGAGACCCAGTACTTC.

In its sample, this clone was seen a few times. The chain has TRBV30 and TRBJ2-1; 8 bases are a match to TRBD2. The CDR3 is 17 amino acids. The J segment lost 7 bases and the V segment lost 0 bases, leaving 14 bases of the junction unmatched. Germline V gives CDR1 GTSNPN, CDR2 SVGIG (reference sequence). The CDR3 nucleotides read TGTGCCTGGAGTGTAGGGGGTGTGATGACTAGCGCAAATGAGCAGTTCTTC. This translates into CAWSVGGVMTSANEQFF.

V usage is TRBV6-5 and J usage is TRBJ2-7; D might be TRBD1 (6 bases). There are 13 residues in the CDR3. V was pared by 5 bases and J by 2 bases, with 10 bases between. In germline, CDR1 is MNHEY, CDR2 SVGAGI. The CDR3 bases are TGTGCCAGCAGTAGACAGGAAACCTACGAGCAGTACTTC. It encodes CASSRQETYEQYF.

The rearrangement links TRBV6-1 to TRBJ2-2, with D possibly TRBD1 on 5 matching bases. Germline values: CDR1 MNHNS, CDR2 SASEGT. V lost 6 bases to trimming and J lost 2 bases, with 13 bases between them. This CDR3 has 15 residues. The CDR3 sequence is CASSSWGGNTGELFF. The CDR3 region has the DNA TGTGCCAGCAGCAGCTGGGGCGGCAACACCGGGGAGCTGTTTTTT.

The genes are TRBV10-3 and TRBJ1-5; D gene unclear. The germline V gene encodes CDR1 ENHRY and CDR2 SYGVKD. The V gene lost 10 bases and the J gene lost 0 bases, with 13 bases spanning the gap. This CDR3 comprises 14 residues. The CDR3 protein is CATRQDFSNQPQHF. CDR3 coding DNA: TGTGCCACAAGACAAGACTTTAGCAATCAGCCCCAGCATTTT.